Given below is one TCR beta chain in context. This record belongs to a study of tissue T cells after allogeneic stem cell transplantation. The method was immunoSEQ multiplex PCR; TCRdb's version includes in-frame clones alone and lacks a portion of them. Among about 26,000 clones, about 90% were seen once, and the ten largest hold 2%. The germline CDR1 and CDR2 sequences are SNHLY and FYNNEI. V gave up 1 base and J gave up 7 bases; unmatched junction bases: 5. This CDR3 region has 15 residues. The material sequenced was blood, taken before transplantation. The TCR comes from a male donor older than 55 who later had graft-versus-host disease after an allogeneic stem cell transplant. The chain links TRBV2 to TRBJ2-1; 9 nucleotides match TRBD2. CDR3 loop: CASSEGAGGTNEQFF. The CDR3 coding sequence is TGTGCCAGCAGTGAAGGGGCGGGAGGGACAAATGAGCAGTTCTTC. Together with reference TRBV2 and TRBJ2-1, the CDR3 gives the full variable domain: EPEVTQTPSHQVTQMGQEVILRCVPISNHLYFYWYRQILGQKVEFLVSFYNNEISEKSEIFDDQFSVERPDGSNFTLKIRSTKLEDSAMYFCASSEGAGGTNEQFFGPGTRLTVL.